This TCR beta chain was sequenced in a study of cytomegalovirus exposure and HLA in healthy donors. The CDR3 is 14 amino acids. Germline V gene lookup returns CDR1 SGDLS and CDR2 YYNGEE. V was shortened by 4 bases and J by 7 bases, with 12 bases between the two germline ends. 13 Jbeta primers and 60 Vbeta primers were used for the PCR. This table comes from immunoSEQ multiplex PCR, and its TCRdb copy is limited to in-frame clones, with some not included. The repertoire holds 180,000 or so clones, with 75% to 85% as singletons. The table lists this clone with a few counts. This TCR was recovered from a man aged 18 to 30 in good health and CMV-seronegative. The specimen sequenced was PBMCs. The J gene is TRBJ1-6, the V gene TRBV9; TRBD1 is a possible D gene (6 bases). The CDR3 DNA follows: TGTGCCAGCAGCCCCGGACAGACGAATTCACCCCTCCACTTT. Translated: CASSPGQTNSPLHF.